This entry features one T cell receptor beta chain sequence. Its antigen is unknown. The primer mix had 60 Vbeta and 13 Jbeta primers. Study processing details: Counted up in a later analysis, unique TCR beta chains came to roughly 80 million, with around 10 million shared. Sequencing used immunoSEQ multiplex PCR; TCRdb keeps in-frame clones, though not all of them. V and J calls and clone size are as listed in that table; D and trimming were resolved from the DNA. The sample records approximately 110,000 clones, over 75% being singletons. This entry belongs to a study of cytomegalovirus exposure and HLA in healthy donors. General study findings and limits: For TCR beta chains, V- and J-gene trimming was later linked to a missense DCLRE1C variant. It was reported in a later analysis that an Asian-associated ancestry cluster showed fewer N-insertions than the 666-donor mean.

The CDR3 covers 13 residues. The V and J ends lost 5 bases and 7 bases respectively, with 14 bases between them. In germline, CDR1 is MNHEY, CDR2 SVGAGI. V gene TRBV6-5 combines with J gene TRBJ1-1, with a possible D match to TRBD1 (6 bases). The origin of this receptor is a human donor in good health. The sequenced sample consisted of PBMCs. CDR3 nucleotides: TGTGCCAGCAGTAGAACGGCACAGGGTGAAGCTTTCTTT. It yields the protein CASSRTAQGEAFF.